This entry features one T cell receptor (beta chain) sequence. The antigen is undetermined. These data are taken from a study of cytomegalovirus exposure and HLA in healthy donors. Study details: Among roughly 180 million T cells, an earlier analysis found roughly 120 million unique TCR beta sequences. Findings of the study overall: Common viral pathogens seemed to be connected with several of the most significant clusters, according to a later analysis. Investigators reported 164 TCR beta chains as tied to cytomegalovirus.

CDR3 size: 17 residues. Germline CDR1 reads LNHDA; CDR2 reads SQIVND (reference sequence). The junction had 23 bases not matched to a gene; V was cut back by 6 bases and J by 11 bases. The PCR made use of 60 Vbeta and 13 Jbeta primers. In the authors' workflow: A later analysis counted some 87 million unique TCR beta chains, about 10 million shared. Profiling relied on immunoSEQ multiplex PCR, and the TCRdb table lists in-frame clones only, not all of them. The V and J calls and clone size are taken from that table; D and trimming were inferred from the DNA. The repertoire holds approximately 130,000 clones, about 61% seen once, with under 2.5% in the top ten.

Sequenced input: PBMCs. The gene calls are TRBV19 and TRBJ2-3, with 7 bases lining up with TRBD1. The sequence was collected from a woman in her thirties or forties in good health and CMV-seronegative. The DNA of the CDR3 is TGTGCCAGTAGGCGGACCCTCGGAACAGGGGACCAGCAAGGGCAGTATTTT. This translates into CASRRTLGTGDQQGQYF.